The 16 T cell receptor beta chains listed next were all sequenced from one sample in a study of blood T cells in healthy people across ages. A second PCR of about 7 to 11 cycles used a sample-barcoded 5' primer and a J-beta primer mix. Using its own MiXCR run on the 5' RACE reads, TCRdb lists one record per CDR3 protein. The data contain roughly 1,800,000 distinct CDR3 sequences, about 50% of them singletons. Sequenced input: blood. These TCRs come from a middle-aged woman in good health.

This clonotype was seen ten or more times. The chain has TRBV12-3 or TRBV12-4 and TRBJ2-5; maybe TRBD1 (5 bases). V lost 6 bases, J lost 1 base, and 12 bases lay in between. The CDR3 runs to 14 residues. This chain's CDR3 is CASSFRGTQETQYF. Here the CDR3 DNA reads TGTGCCAGCAGCTTTAGGGGCACCCAAGAGACCCAGTACTTC.

The chain joins TRBV25-1 to TRBJ2-7; D may correspond to TRBD1 or TRBD2 (6 bases each). V was clipped by 5 bases and J by 5 bases, with 19 bases between them. The CDR3 is 15 amino acids. The germline gives CDR1 MGHDK, CDR2 SYGVNS. The CDR3 loop is CASSSRGGGRDEQYF. Written as DNA, the CDR3 is TGTGCCAGCAGTTCCCGAGGAGGGGGGCGAGACGAGCAGTACTTC.

The CDR3 nucleotides read TGCGCCAGCAGCTTGGGTTGGGACAGGAGATTAGAGACCCAGTACTTC. It yields the protein CASSLGWDRRLETQYF. The chain combines TRBV5-1 with TRBJ2-5, with TRBD1 identical over 8 bases. From germline, CDR1 is SGHRS and CDR2 YFSETQ. V gave up 0 bases and J gave up 4 bases; unmatched junction bases: 8. The CDR3 spans 16 residues.

The V call is TRBV15, the J call TRBJ2-7; D not resolved. The CDR3 spans 13 residues. Germline V gives CDR1 LNHNV, CDR2 YYDKDF (reference sequence). V dropped 1 base and J dropped 10 bases, with 14 bases sitting between them. CDR3 coding DNA: TGTGCCACCAGCAGAGGCTTGGGTTCGGCCCAGTACTTC. Its protein is CATSRGLGSAQYF.

This chain links TRBV12-3 or TRBV12-4 with TRBJ2-1; 8 bases match TRBD2. V was pared by 7 bases and J by 13 bases, with 18 bases of the junction left unmatched. The CDR3 contains 15 residues. CDR3 DNA sequence: TGTGCCAGCACCCGAAGCGGGGGCCCCCAAGAGACCCAGTTCTTC. This gives the protein CASTRSGGPQETQFF.

This clonotype turned up a few times. The chain links TRBV20-1 to TRBJ1-1; no clear D gene. V was cut by 0 bases and J by 11 bases, with 16 bases left in between. Germline loops: CDR1 DFQATT, CDR2 SNEGSKA (reference sequence). CDR3 length equals 13 residues. The CDR3 DNA is TGCAGTGCTAGAGATGGACCGGGTATTAGGGCTTTCTTT. This codes for CSARDGPGIRAFF.

V is TRBV29-1 and J is TRBJ2-4; D not certain. Germline V gene data show CDR1 as SQVTM and CDR2 as ANQGSEA. The CDR3 consists of 15 residues. Trimming removed 4 bases at V and 0 bases at J, with 13 bases between. The CDR3 loop is CSVVTEKLAKNIQYF. As DNA, the CDR3 is TGCAGCGTTGTAACGGAAAAATTAGCCAAAAACATTCAGTACTTC. Drawing the rest from reference TRBV29-1 and TRBJ2-4, the complete variable domain is SAVISQKPSRDICQRGTSLTIQCQVDSQVTMMFWYRQQPGQSLTLIATANQGSEATYESGFVIDKFPISRPNLTFSTLTVSNMSPEDSSIYLCSVVTEKLAKNIQYFGAGTRLSVL.

A single count supports this clonotype. The J gene is TRBJ2-1, the V gene TRBV28; the D gene is possibly TRBD2 (5 bases). The V end was cut by 5 bases, the J end by 8 bases, with 22 bases between. CDR1 is MDHEN and CDR2 is SYDVKM in the germline V gene. This CDR3 spans 16 amino acids. CDR3 bases: TGTGCCAGCAGTGCCCGGACCATCGGACTCTCCGATGAGCAGTTCTTC. It yields the protein CASSARTIGLSDEQFF.

This clonotype was detected only once. The genes are TRBV6-2 or TRBV6-3 and TRBJ1-1; 7 bases are shared with TRBD1. The junction had 8 bases not matched to a gene; V was cut back by 7 bases and J by 3 bases. The germline V gene encodes CDR1 MNHEY and CDR2 SVGEGT. There are 14 residues in the CDR3. The CDR3 protein is CASKKDRADTEAFF. CDR3 nucleotide sequence: TGTGCCAGCAAAAAAGACAGGGCCGACACTGAAGCTTTCTTT.

This chain joins TRBV7-9 and TRBJ1-4; 8 positions match TRBD1. CDR3 length: 14 residues. The germline V gene has CDR1 SEHNR and CDR2 FQNEAQ (reference sequence). After removal of 7 bases from V and 10 bases from J, the junction contained 11 bases not matched to a gene. The CDR3 spells CASTRTGSNPKLFF. The DNA of the CDR3 is TGTGCCAGCACCAGGACAGGGAGTAATCCAAAACTGTTTTTT.

A few counts support this clonotype. The rearrangement uses TRBV20-1 and TRBJ1-6; weak D call: TRBD1 (5 bases). V was clipped by 2 bases and J by 9 bases, with 11 bases between them. Germline V CDR1 and CDR2: DFQATT, SNEGSKA (reference sequence). This CDR3 has 13 amino acids. The CDR3 reads CSARPSGASPLHF. Here the CDR3 DNA reads TGCAGTGCTAGACCTAGCGGGGCTTCACCCCTCCACTTT.

The chain uses TRBV20-1 and TRBJ2-7; 7 positions match TRBD2. The germline V gene encodes CDR1 DFQATT and CDR2 SNEGSKA (reference sequence). V lost 4 bases to trimming and J lost 2 bases; unmatched junction nucleotides: 23. CDR3 length: 19 amino acids. CDR3 region: CSANRRERVRQIVTYEQYF. CDR3 bases: TGCAGTGCTAATAGGCGGGAGAGGGTTCGGCAAATAGTGACCTACGAGCAGTACTTC.

V and J are TRBV29-1 and TRBJ2-7; no firm D call. The J call may be faulty, since TRBJ2-5 better matches the DNA end. Germline-derived CDR1 and CDR2 are SQVTM and ANQGSEA. The CDR3 is 12 residues long. CDR3 DNA sequence: TGCAGCGTTGAGGAAGTCCTAGGGACCCAGTACTTC. It is translated as CSVEEVLGTQYF.

The V gene is TRBV20-1, the J gene TRBJ2-7; 8 bases align to TRBD2. The junction had 7 bases not matched to a gene; V was cut back by 1 base and J by 2 bases. The CDR3 covers 15 residues. Germline-derived CDR1 and CDR2 are DFQATT and SNEGSKA (reference sequence). This chain's CDR3 is CSARGASGGTYEQYF. CDR3 bases: TGCAGTGCTAGAGGGGCCAGCGGGGGCACCTACGAGCAGTACTTC.

This clonotype has only a few counts. The chain joins TRBV11-2 to TRBJ2-7; a weak D match, TRBD2 (6 bases). The J call may be wrong; the DNA end is better matched by TRBJ2-5. The CDR3 covers 16 residues. The germline CDR1 and CDR2 sequences are SGHAT and FQNNGV. The DNA for the CDR3 is TGTGCCAGCAGCGGCCGGAAGAGGGAGGAGGGAGAGACCCAGTACTTC. Protein product: CASSGRKREEGETQYF.

The chain combines TRBV27 with TRBJ2-2; 9 bases line up with TRBD2. The CDR3 is 14 amino acids. The V gene's germline CDR1 is MNHEY and CDR2 SMNVEV (reference sequence). Trimming took 7 bases from V and 4 from J; bases not matched to a gene: 4. Here the CDR3 reads CASKPAGGTGELFF. The DNA of the CDR3 is TGTGCCAGCAAGCCAGCGGGGGGCACCGGGGAGCTGTTTTTT.